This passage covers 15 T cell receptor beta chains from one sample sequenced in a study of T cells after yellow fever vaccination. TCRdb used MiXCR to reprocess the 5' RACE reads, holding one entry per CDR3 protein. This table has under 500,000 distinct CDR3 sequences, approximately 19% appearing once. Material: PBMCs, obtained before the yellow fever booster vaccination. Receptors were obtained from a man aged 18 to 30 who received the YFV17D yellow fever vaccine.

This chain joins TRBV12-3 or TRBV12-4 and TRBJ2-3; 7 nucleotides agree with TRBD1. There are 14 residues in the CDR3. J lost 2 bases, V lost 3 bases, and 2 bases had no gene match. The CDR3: CASSFGTDTDTQYF. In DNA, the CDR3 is TGTGCCAGCAGTTTTGGGACAGACACAGATACGCAGTATTTT.

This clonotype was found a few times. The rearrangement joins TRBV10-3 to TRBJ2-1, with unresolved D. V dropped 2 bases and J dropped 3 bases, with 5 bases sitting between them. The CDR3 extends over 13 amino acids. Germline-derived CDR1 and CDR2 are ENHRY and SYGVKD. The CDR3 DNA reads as TGTGCCATCAGTGAGCCAGGCTACAATGAGCAGTTCTTC. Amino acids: CAISEPGYNEQFF.

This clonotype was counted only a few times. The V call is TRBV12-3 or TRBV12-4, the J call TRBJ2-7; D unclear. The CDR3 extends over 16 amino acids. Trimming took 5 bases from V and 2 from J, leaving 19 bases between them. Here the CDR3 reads CASSLALGRQAYEQYF. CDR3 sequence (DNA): TGTGCCAGCAGTCTGGCTCTGGGCCGCCAAGCCTACGAGCAGTACTTC.

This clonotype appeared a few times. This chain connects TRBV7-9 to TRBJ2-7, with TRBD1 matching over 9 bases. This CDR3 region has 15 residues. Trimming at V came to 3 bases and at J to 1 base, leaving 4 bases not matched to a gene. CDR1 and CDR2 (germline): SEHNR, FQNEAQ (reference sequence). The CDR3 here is CASSFPGQGSYEQYV. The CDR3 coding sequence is TGTGCCAGCAGCTTCCCGGGACAGGGATCCTACGAGCAGTACGTC.

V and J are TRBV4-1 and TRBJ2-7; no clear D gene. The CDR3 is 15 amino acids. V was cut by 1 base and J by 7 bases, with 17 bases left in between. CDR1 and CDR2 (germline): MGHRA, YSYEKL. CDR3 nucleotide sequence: TGCGCCAGCAGCCAAGCCTCGGTGGCCGTCCGGGAGCAGTACTTC. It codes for CASSQASVAVREQYF.

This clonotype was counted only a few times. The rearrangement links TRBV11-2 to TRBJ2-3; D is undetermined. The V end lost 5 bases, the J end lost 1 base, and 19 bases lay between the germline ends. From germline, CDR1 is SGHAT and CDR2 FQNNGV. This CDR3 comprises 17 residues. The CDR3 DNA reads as TGTGCCAGCAGCCCCGAGGATCTGGCGAGTGGCACAGATACGCAGTATTTT. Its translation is CASSPEDLASGTDTQYF.

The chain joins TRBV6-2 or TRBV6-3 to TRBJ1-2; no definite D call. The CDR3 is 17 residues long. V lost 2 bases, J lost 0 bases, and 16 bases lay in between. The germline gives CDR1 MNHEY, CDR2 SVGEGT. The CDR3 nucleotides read TGTGCCAGCAGTTACGGGGAGCGGAGCCCGTCTAACTATGGCTACACCTTC. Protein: CASSYGERSPSNYGYTF.

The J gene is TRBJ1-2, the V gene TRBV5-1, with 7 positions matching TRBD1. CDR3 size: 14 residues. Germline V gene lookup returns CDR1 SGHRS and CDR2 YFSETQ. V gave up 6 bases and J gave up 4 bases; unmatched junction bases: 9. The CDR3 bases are TGCGCCAGCACTATCCAGGGGGAAGGCTATGGCTACACCTTC. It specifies CASTIQGEGYGYTF.

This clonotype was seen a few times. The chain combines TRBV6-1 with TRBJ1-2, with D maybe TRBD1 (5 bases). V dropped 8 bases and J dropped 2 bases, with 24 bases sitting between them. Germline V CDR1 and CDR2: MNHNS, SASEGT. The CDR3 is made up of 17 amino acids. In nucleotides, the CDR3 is TGTGCCAGCCAAGATGGGGTTTGGGGGAGGAAGAACTATGGCTACACCTTC. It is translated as CASQDGVWGRKNYGYTF.

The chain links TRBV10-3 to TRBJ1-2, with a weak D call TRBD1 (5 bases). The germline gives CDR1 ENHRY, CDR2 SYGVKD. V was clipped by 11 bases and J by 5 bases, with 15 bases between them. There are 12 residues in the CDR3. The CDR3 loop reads CAQGSPEYGYTF. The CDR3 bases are TGTGCCCAGGGAAGTCCAGAATATGGCTACACCTTC.

The CDR3 sequence is CASSLGGAGTGELFF. The CDR3 DNA reads TGTGCCAGCAGCCTTGGGGGGGCAGGCACCGGGGAGCTGTTTTTT. The V gene is TRBV6-5, the J gene TRBJ2-2, with D perhaps TRBD2 (7 bases). This CDR3 has 15 residues. With 6 bases removed from V and 4 bases from J, the gap between germline ends came to 15 bases. The germline V gene has CDR1 MNHEY and CDR2 SVGAGI.

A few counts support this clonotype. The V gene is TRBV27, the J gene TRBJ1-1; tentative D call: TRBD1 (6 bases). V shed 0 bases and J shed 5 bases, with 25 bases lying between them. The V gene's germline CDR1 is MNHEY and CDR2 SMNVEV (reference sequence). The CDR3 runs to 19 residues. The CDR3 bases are TGTGCCAGCAGTTTATCGACCTACTCTGGGGGGGCGATCGGGACTGAAGCTTTCTTT. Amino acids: CASSLSTYSGGAIGTEAFF.

The CDR3 here is CAISESSRSSGKYNEQFF. CDR3 sequence (DNA): TGTGCCATCAGTGAGTCGTCTAGGTCTAGCGGAAAGTACAATGAGCAGTTCTTC. The chain joins TRBV10-3 to TRBJ2-1; 7 bases fit TRBD2. The CDR3 sequence is 18 residues long. Germline trimming cut 0 bases from V and 4 bases from J; bases unmatched to any gene: 12. Germline values: CDR1 ENHRY, CDR2 SYGVKD.

This chain's CDR3 is CASSHIGLDYNEQFF. The CDR3, as DNA: TGTGCCAGCAGCCACATCGGACTGGACTACAATGAGCAGTTCTTC. The chain has TRBV4-2 and TRBJ2-1, with a tentative D call TRBD2 (5 bases). The CDR3 length is 15 residues. V lost 3 bases, J lost 3 bases, and 12 bases lay in between. Germline CDR1 LGHNA, CDR2 YNFKEQ.

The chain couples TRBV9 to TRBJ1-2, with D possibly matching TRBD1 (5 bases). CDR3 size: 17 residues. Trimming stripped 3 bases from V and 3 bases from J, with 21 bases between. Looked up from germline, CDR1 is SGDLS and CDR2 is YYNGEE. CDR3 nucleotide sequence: TGTGCCAGCAGCGCTACCGGGGCCAAGACCTATCACTATGGCTACACCTTC. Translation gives CASSATGAKTYHYGYTF.